This T cell receptor (beta chain) was sequenced in a study of OX40 agonist ivuxolimab in advanced cancers. Sequencing used immunoSEQ multiplex PCR; TCRdb keeps in-frame clones, though not all of them. The sample lists roughly 53,000 clones; 80% to 90% were seen once. This clone was seen once. Germline V gene lookup returns CDR1 MNHEY and CDR2 SMNVEV (reference sequence). The trim removed 4 bases at V and 5 bases at J, leaving 12 bases unmatched. The CDR3 length is 16 residues. Systemic immunosuppression or autoimmune disease history was grounds to exclude patients. The specimen comprised CD4+ or CD8+ T cells sorted from blood, sampled in a trial of the OX40 agonist ivuxolimab. This rearrangement joins TRBV27 to TRBJ2-3; 7 bases align to TRBD1. This TCR came from an adult with an advanced solid tumor such as melanoma, head and neck, liver or kidney cancer. Here the CDR3 reads CASSYGQALWGDTQYF. For the CDR3, the DNA is TGTGCCAGCAGTTACGGACAGGCGCTCTGGGGAGATACGCAGTATTTT.